A single sample gave rise to the 5 T cell receptor beta chains below, sequenced in a study of blood T cells in healthy people across ages. A sample-barcoded 5' primer and a J-beta primer mix were used in a second PCR of about 7 to 11 cycles. In TCRdb, the 5' RACE reads were re-called with MiXCR into one record per CDR3 protein. The table lists around 780,000 distinct CDR3 sequences, around a quarter of them singletons. This sample was shared with a second study, whose subject was T cells of mothers and their children.

Sequencing was done on a sample of blood. The receptors here all came from a boy younger than 18 in good health.

V is TRBV9 and J is TRBJ1-1; the match to TRBD1 covers 7 bases. This CDR3 has 15 residues. The germline V gene encodes CDR1 SGDLS and CDR2 YYNGEE. V shed 4 bases and J 1 base; nucleotides not matched to a gene: 7. CDR3: CASSPQTGRNTEAFF. In DNA, the CDR3 is TGTGCCAGCAGCCCCCAGACAGGGAGGAACACTGAAGCTTTCTTT.

The chain employs TRBV11-1 and TRBJ2-4; TRBD1 is a possible D gene (6 bases). V was pared by 5 bases and J by 2 bases, with 16 bases between. The germline V gene encodes CDR1 SGHAT and CDR2 FQDESV (reference sequence). This CDR3 has 16 residues. The CDR3: CASSTTRGSTKNIQYF. The CDR3 DNA is TGTGCCAGCAGCACGACCAGGGGATCGACCAAAAACATTCAGTACTTC. Combining the CDR3 with reference TRBV11-1 and TRBJ2-4 gives the whole variable domain EAEVAQSPRYKITEKSQAVAFWCDPISGHATLYWYRQILGQGPELLVQFQDESVVDDSQLPKDRFSAERLKGVDSTLKIQPAELGDSAMYLCASSTTRGSTKNIQYFGAGTRLSVL.

To note about this clonotype: A junction end diverges from the germline sequence, so it may reflect a read error. The chain employs TRBV6-6 and TRBJ2-3; D gene uncertain. The germline V gene has CDR1 MNHNY and CDR2 SVGAGI (reference sequence). This CDR3 has 15 amino acids. CDR3 in amino acids: CASSWSPGSTDTQSF. CDR3 DNA: TGTGCCAGCAGTTGGAGCCCGGGTAGCACAGATACGCAGTCTTTT.

In this sample, this clonotype turned up a few times. The chain links TRBV12-3 or TRBV12-4 to TRBJ1-2, with D perhaps TRBD1 (6 bases). V gave up 8 bases and J gave up 6 bases, with 13 bases separating them. This CDR3 spans 12 amino acids. CDR3 sequence reads: CASAYRVDGYTF. As DNA, the CDR3 is TGTGCCAGCGCCTACAGGGTAGATGGCTACACCTTC.

This CDR3 reads CSVSAGANVLTF. The CDR3 nucleotides read TGCAGCGTTTCGGCTGGGGCCAACGTCCTGACTTTC. The chain combines TRBV29-1 with TRBJ2-6, with D hard to call. This CDR3 contains 12 residues. Germline V gene lookup returns CDR1 SQVTM and CDR2 ANQGSEA. The V and J ends lost 5 bases and 2 bases respectively, with 4 bases between them. The whole variable domain, filled in from reference TRBV29-1 and TRBJ2-6, reads SAVISQKPSRDICQRGTSLTIQCQVDSQVTMMFWYRQQPGQSLTLIATANQGSEATYESGFVIDKFPISRPNLTFSTLTVSNMSPEDSSIYLCSVSAGANVLTFGAGSRLTVL.